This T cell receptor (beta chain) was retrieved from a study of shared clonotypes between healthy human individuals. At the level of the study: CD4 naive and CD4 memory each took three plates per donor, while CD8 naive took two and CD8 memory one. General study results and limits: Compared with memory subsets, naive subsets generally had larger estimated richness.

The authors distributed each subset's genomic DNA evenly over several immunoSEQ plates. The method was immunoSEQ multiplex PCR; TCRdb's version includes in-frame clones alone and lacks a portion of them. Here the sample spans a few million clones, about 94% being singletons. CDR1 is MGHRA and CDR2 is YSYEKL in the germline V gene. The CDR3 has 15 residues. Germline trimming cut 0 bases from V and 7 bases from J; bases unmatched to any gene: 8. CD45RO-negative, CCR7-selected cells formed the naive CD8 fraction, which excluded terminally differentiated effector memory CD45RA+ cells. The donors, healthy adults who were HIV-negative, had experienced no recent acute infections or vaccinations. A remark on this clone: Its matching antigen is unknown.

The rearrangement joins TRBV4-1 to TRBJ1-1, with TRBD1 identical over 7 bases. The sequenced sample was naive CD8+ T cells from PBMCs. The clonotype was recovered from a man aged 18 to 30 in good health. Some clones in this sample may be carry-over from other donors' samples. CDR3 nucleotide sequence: TGCGCCAGCAGCCAAGATCTGGAGGGGGCTAATGAAGCTTTCTTT. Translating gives CASSQDLEGANEAFF.